This TCR beta chain stems from a study of cytomegalovirus exposure and HLA in healthy donors. Study results and limitations: In an earlier analysis, in some 500 donors, most V segments appeared productive either ~90% or ~30% of the time.

13 Jbeta primers and 60 Vbeta primers were used for the PCR. Original methodology: An analysis performed later counted 73 million or so unique TCR beta chains (roughly 11 million of them shared). Some clones are missing from TCRdb's copy, which holds only in-frame ones; the method was immunoSEQ multiplex PCR. Clone size and the V and J calls come from that table; the DNA yielded D and trimming. This sample has about 180,000 clones, with around 77% found just once. CDR3 length equals 13 residues. Trimming removed 4 bases at V and 5 bases at J, with 13 bases between. Germline CDR1 and CDR2: SGHNT and YYREEE (reference sequence). Of note for this clone: Its specificity is unknown.

Nominally healthy donors were sampled, though unrecorded immune exposures were likely. The sample taken for sequencing was PBMCs. The V and J genes are TRBV5-4 and TRBJ2-7; unclear D gene. This clonotype was obtained from a man between 60 and 70 years old in good health and CMV-seronegative. The CDR3, as DNA: TGTGCCAGCAGCGAGTCTATATTTCACGAGCAGTACTTC. Its protein is CASSESIFHEQYF.